Below, 17 T cell receptor beta chains from the same sample are listed, as sequenced in a study of blood T cell repertoires in COVID-19. TCRdb's table, derived via immunoSEQ multiplex PCR, lists solely in-frame clones and lacks some. The sample lists about 98,000 clones, 70% to 90% occurring once. What was sequenced was peripheral blood. The receptor set was obtained from a man between 65 and 85 years old with acute or convalescent COVID-19.

This chain joins TRBV18 and TRBJ2-3; no reliable D call. Deletions cut 1 base from V and 3 bases from J, with 5 bases between. Germline loops: CDR1 KGHSH, CDR2 LQKENI. The CDR3 has 13 residues. This CDR3 reads CASSPLATDTQYF. The CDR3 DNA reads TGTGCCAGCTCACCACTTGCGACAGATACGCAGTATTTT.

The rearrangement uses TRBV27 and TRBJ1-6; no clear D gene. This CDR3 has 12 amino acids. The V gene's germline CDR1 is MNHEY and CDR2 SMNVEV (reference sequence). The V gene lost 8 bases and the J gene lost 3 bases, with 5 bases spanning the gap. The CDR3 sequence: CASAIYNSPLHF. The CDR3 bases are TGTGCCAGCGCGATCTATAATTCACCCCTCCACTTT.

V usage is TRBV4-2 and J usage is TRBJ1-2, with TRBD1 identical over 7 bases. This CDR3 is 15 amino acids long. V was pared by 3 bases and J by 7 bases, with 11 bases of the junction left unmatched. Germline V gives CDR1 LGHNA, CDR2 YNFKEQ. The DNA for the CDR3 is TGTGCCAGCAGCCACGAGGGGGCGAGGTTCAGTGGCTACACCTTC. It specifies CASSHEGARFSGYTF.

In the case of this clone: Different DNA sequences within this sample yield the same CDR3. The chain uses TRBV28 and TRBJ1-2, with D possibly matching TRBD1 (6 bases). The CDR3 length is 13 residues. Germline-derived CDR1 and CDR2 are MDHEN and SYDVKM. With 2 bases removed from V and 4 bases from J, the gap between germline ends came to 8 bases. The CDR3, as DNA: TGTGCCAGCAGTTTAACAGGGCCCTATGGCTACACCTTC. It encodes CASSLTGPYGYTF.

DNA for the CDR3: TGCGCCAGCAGCTTCATGGGCCTCCGGGGGGTTTACAATGAGCAGTTCTTC. Translation: CASSFMGLRGVYNEQFF. The genes are TRBV5-1 and TRBJ2-1, with 7 bases fitting TRBD2. The CDR3 covers 17 residues. The germline V gene has CDR1 SGHRS and CDR2 YFSETQ. Trimming cost V 2 bases and J 4 bases; bases outside gene matches: 12. The full variable domain, rest sourced from reference TRBV5-1 and TRBJ2-1, is KAGVTQTPRYLIKTRGQQVTLSCSPISGHRSVSWYQQTPGQGLQFLFEYFSETQRNKGNFPGRFSGRQFSNSRSEMNVSTLELGDSALYLCASSFMGLRGVYNEQFFGPGTRLTVL.

The CDR3, as DNA: TGCGCCAGCAGCTTGGTAGCAGTCGATTCACCCCTCCACTTT. This encodes CASSLVAVDSPLHF. This chain links TRBV5-1 with TRBJ1-6; D gene ambiguous. CDR3 length equals 14 residues. The V end lost 0 bases, the J end lost 8 bases, and 9 bases lay between the germline ends. CDR1 is SGHRS, CDR2 YFSETQ, per germline. The whole variable domain, remainder taken from reference TRBV5-1 and TRBJ1-6, is KAGVTQTPRYLIKTRGQQVTLSCSPISGHRSVSWYQQTPGQGLQFLFEYFSETQRNKGNFPGRFSGRQFSNSRSEMNVSTLELGDSALYLCASSLVAVDSPLHFGNGTRLTVT.

The V and J genes are TRBV28 and TRBJ1-1; the D gene is possibly TRBD1 (5 bases). Germline loops: CDR1 MDHEN, CDR2 SYDVKM. Trimming pared 9 bases from V and 4 bases from J, leaving 12 bases between. The CDR3 contains 12 residues. This chain's CDR3 is CASQTGLTEAFF. CDR3 bases: TGTGCCAGTCAAACAGGCCTCACTGAAGCTTTCTTT.

The rearrangement joins TRBV6-5 to TRBJ1-5; D gene unclear. Germline assignment: CDR1 MNHEY and CDR2 SVGAGI. V gave up 5 bases and J gave up 5 bases, with 10 bases separating them. The CDR3 runs 13 residues. CDR3 DNA sequence: TGTGCCAGCAGTCCTTCGGTGGATCAGCCCCAGCATTTT. This codes for CASSPSVDQPQHF.

V is TRBV2 and J is TRBJ1-6; D remains ambiguous. V was cut by 4 bases and J by 2 bases, with 9 bases left in between. The length of the CDR3 is 15 residues. Per germline, CDR1 SNHLY and CDR2 FYNNEI. CDR3 residues: CASSVEGPYNSPLHF. The CDR3 coding sequence is TGTGCCAGCAGTGTCGAGGGCCCCTATAATTCACCCCTCCACTTT.

The J gene is TRBJ2-7, the V gene TRBV2, with 7 bases identical to TRBD2. J gave up 5 bases and V 6 bases, and 7 bases lay outside the gene matches. CDR1 is SNHLY and CDR2 is FYNNEI in the germline V gene. The length of the CDR3 is 13 residues. Written as DNA, the CDR3 is TGTGCCAGCAGCGTAAGGACTAGAGACGAGCAGTACTTC. Translated, it gives CASSVRTRDEQYF.

This clone was seen a few times. The V and J genes are TRBV6-5 and TRBJ1-6; D possibly corresponds to TRBD1 (5 bases). This CDR3 has 16 residues. Germline V gene lookup returns CDR1 MNHEY and CDR2 SVGAGI. The V end lost 0 bases, the J end lost 6 bases, and 12 bases lay between the germline ends. The CDR3 here is CASSYSMPGINSPLHF. CDR3 nucleotides: TGTGCCAGCAGTTACTCGATGCCAGGGATTAATTCACCCCTCCACTTT.

The rearrangement joins TRBV6-6 to TRBJ1-1; 9 positions agree with TRBD1. Per the germline V gene, CDR1 is MNHNY and CDR2 is SVGAGI (reference sequence). V dropped 2 bases and J dropped 1; count of bases not matched to a gene: 5. The CDR3 is 16 residues long. For the CDR3, the DNA is TGTGCCAGCAGTTACGGCTACAGGGGGCGGAACACTGAAGCTTTCTTT. It translates to CASSYGYRGRNTEAFF.

The table lists this clone with a count of one. The chain is built from TRBV19 and TRBJ1-1; 8 bases are shared with TRBD1. V dropped 3 bases and J dropped 5; count of bases not matched to a gene: 11. The CDR3 consists of 16 residues. Germline CDR1 and CDR2: LNHDA and SQIVND (reference sequence). This CDR3 reads CASSIRPGGAYTEAFF. The CDR3 DNA reads TGTGCCAGTAGTATCCGGCCAGGGGGCGCGTATACTGAAGCTTTCTTT.

CDR3 sequence reads: CASSLQGAATEAFF. The CDR3 DNA sequence: TGTGCCAGCAGCCTCCAGGGGGCCGCCACTGAAGCTTTCTTT. V and J are TRBV5-6 and TRBJ1-1, with 8 bases that match TRBD1. From germline, CDR1 is SGHDT and CDR2 YYEEEE. CDR3 length: 14 residues. Trimming took 4 bases from V and 4 from J; bases not matched to a gene: 6.

This chain joins TRBV5-1 and TRBJ1-5; D ambiguous. Trimming took 5 bases from V and 4 from J, leaving 10 bases between them. Germline loops: CDR1 SGHRS, CDR2 YFSETQ. The CDR3 sequence is 13 residues long. The CDR3 nucleotides are TGCGCCAGCAGTAAAGAGGTAAATCAGCCCCAGCATTTT. Translated: CASSKEVNQPQHF.

This rearrangement joins TRBV29-1 to TRBJ1-1; 12 bases are a match to TRBD1. The CDR3 contains 13 residues. The germline V gene encodes CDR1 SQVTM and CDR2 ANQGSEA. J gave up 10 bases and V 7 bases, and 10 bases lay outside the gene matches. The CDR3 reads CSADGTGGSVAFF. The CDR3 region has the DNA TGCAGCGCCGATGGGACAGGGGGCTCGGTAGCTTTCTTT. Filled out from reference TRBV29-1 and TRBJ1-1, the complete variable domain reads SAVISQKPSRDICQRGTSLTIQCQVDSQVTMMFWYRQQPGQSLTLIATANQGSEATYESGFVIDKFPISRPNLTFSTLTVSNMSPEDSSIYLCSADGTGGSVAFFGQGTRLTVV.

This rearrangement joins TRBV27 to TRBJ2-7; 7 nucleotides line up with TRBD2. This CDR3 region has 14 residues. Unmatched junction bases numbered 2, after V lost 0 bases and J lost 3 bases. Germline V gene sequence: CDR1 MNHEY, CDR2 SMNVEV (reference sequence). CDR3 amino acids: CASSLSASGYEQYV. The CDR3 DNA sequence: TGTGCCAGCAGTTTATCGGCTAGCGGCTACGAGCAGTACGTC.